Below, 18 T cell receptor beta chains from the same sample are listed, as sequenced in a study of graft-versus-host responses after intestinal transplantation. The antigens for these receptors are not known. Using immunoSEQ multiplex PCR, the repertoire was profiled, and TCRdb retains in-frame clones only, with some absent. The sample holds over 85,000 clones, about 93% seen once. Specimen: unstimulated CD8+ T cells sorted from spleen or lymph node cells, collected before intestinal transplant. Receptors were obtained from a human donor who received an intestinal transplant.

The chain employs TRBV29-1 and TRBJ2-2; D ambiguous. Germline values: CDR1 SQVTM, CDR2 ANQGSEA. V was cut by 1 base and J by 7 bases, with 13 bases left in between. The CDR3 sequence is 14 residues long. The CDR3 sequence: CSVEVSRRHGELFF. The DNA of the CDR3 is TGCAGCGTTGAAGTTAGTCGGCGACACGGGGAGCTGTTTTTT.

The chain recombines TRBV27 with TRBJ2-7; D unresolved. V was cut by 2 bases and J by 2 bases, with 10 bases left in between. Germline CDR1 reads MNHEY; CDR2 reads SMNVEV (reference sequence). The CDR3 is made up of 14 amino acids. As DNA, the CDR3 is TGTGCCAGCAGTTTAAAGGGTTGGCCCTACGAGCAGTACTTC. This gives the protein CASSLKGWPYEQYF.

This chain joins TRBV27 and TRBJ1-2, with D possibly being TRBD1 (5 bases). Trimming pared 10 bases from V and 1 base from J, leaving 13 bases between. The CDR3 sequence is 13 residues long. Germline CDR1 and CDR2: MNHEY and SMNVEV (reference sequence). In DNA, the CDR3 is TGTGCCACCGCGGGGGGACGTAACTATGGCTACACCTTC. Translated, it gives CATAGGRNYGYTF.

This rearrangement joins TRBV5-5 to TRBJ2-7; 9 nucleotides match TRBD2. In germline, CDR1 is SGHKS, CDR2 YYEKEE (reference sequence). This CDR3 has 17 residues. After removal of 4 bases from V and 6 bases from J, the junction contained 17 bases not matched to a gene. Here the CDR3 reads CASSVGLALIGPAEQYF. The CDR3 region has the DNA TGTGCCAGCAGCGTGGGACTAGCCCTAATAGGGCCCGCCGAGCAGTACTTC.

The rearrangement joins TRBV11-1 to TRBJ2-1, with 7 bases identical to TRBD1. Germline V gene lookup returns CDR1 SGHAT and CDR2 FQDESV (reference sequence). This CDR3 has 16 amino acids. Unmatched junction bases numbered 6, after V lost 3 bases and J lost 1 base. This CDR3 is CASSFEGAKSYNEQFF. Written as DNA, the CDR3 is TGTGCCAGCAGCTTTGAGGGGGCAAAGTCCTACAATGAGCAGTTCTTC. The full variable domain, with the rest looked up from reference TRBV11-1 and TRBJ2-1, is EAEVAQSPRYKITEKSQAVAFWCDPISGHATLYWYRQILGQGPELLVQFQDESVVDDSQLPKDRFSAERLKGVDSTLKIQPAELGDSAMYLCASSFEGAKSYNEQFFGPGTRLTVL.

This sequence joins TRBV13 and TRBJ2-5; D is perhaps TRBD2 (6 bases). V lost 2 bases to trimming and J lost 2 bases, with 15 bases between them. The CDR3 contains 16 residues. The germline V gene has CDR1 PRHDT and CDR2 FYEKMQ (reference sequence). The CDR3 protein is CASSLRVGLAQETQYF. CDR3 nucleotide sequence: TGTGCCAGCAGCTTACGGGTTGGTCTAGCGCAAGAGACCCAGTACTTC.

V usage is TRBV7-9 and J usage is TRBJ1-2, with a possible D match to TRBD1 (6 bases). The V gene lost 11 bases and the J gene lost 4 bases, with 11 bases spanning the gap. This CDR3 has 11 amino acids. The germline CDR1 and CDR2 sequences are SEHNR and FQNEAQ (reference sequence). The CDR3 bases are TGTGCCCTGGGGGGGGCCTATGGCTACACCTTC. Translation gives CALGGAYGYTF.

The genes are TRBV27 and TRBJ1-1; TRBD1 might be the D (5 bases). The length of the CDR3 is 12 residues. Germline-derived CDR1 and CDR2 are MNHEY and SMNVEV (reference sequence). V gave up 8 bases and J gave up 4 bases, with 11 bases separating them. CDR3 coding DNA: TGTGCCAGCGGGGAGGGGCTCACTGAAGCTTTCTTT. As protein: CASGEGLTEAFF.

CDR3 sequence: CASSPTLTGELFF. CDR3 in DNA: TGTGCCAGCAGCCCTACCCTAACCGGGGAGCTGTTTTTT. This chain joins TRBV7-9 and TRBJ2-2; D gene uncertain. V was shortened by 5 bases and J by 5 bases, with 9 bases between the two germline ends. Germline V gene data show CDR1 as SEHNR and CDR2 as FQNEAQ (reference sequence). This CDR3 region has 13 residues.

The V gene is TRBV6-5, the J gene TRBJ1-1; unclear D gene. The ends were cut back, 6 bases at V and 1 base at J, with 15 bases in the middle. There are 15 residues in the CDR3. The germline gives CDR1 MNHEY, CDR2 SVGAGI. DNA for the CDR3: TGTGCCAGCAGCCCGGGTTGGTCGGGGAACACTGAAGCTTTCTTT. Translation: CASSPGWSGNTEAFF.

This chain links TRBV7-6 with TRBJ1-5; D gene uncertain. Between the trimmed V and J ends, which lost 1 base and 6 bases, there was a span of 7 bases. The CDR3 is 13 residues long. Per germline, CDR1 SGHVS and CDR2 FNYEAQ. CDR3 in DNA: TGTGCCAGCAGCTTAGGGGTCGCTCAGCCCCAGCATTTT. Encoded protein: CASSLGVAQPQHF.

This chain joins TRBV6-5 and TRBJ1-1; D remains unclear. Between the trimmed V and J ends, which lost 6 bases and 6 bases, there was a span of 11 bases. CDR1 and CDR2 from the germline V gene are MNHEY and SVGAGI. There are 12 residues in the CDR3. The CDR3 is CASRRDTSEAFF. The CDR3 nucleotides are TGTGCCAGCAGAAGGGATACCTCTGAAGCTTTCTTT.

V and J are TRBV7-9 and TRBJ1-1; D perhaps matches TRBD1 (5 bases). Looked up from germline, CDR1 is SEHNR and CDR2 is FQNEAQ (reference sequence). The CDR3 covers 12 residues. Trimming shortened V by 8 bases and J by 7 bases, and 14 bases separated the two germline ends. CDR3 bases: TGTGCCAGCTTGGGGGAGGCCCTTGAAGCTTTCTTT. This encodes CASLGEALEAFF.

CDR3 in amino acids: CASSQFEDSNQPQHF. The CDR3 region has the DNA TGCGCCAGCAGCCAGTTTGAGGATAGCAATCAGCCCCAGCATTTT. The gene calls are TRBV4-1 and TRBJ1-5; no firm D call. This CDR3 contains 15 residues. From germline, CDR1 is MGHRA and CDR2 YSYEKL. The V end was cut by 3 bases, the J end by 0 bases, with 9 bases between.

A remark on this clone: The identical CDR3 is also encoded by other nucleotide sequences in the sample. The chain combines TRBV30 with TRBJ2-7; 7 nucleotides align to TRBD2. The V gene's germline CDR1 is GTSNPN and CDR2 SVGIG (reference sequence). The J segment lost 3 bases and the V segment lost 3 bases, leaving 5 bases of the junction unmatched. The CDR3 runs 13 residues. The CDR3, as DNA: TGTGCCTGGAGCGTTGGCGGGAGCTACGAGCAGTACTTC. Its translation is CAWSVGGSYEQYF. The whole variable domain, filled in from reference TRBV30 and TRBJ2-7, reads SQTIHQWPATLVQPVGSPLSLECTVEGTSNPNLYWYRQAAGRGLQLLFYSVGIGQISSEVPQNLSASRPQDRQFILSSKKLLLSDSGFYLCAWSVGGSYEQYFGPGTRLTVT.

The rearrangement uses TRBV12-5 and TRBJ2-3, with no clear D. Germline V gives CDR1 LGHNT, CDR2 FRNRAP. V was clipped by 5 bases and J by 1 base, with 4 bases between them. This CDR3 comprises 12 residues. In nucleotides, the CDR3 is TGTGCTAGTGGTGAAGGCACAGATACGCAGTATTTT. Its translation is CASGEGTDTQYF.

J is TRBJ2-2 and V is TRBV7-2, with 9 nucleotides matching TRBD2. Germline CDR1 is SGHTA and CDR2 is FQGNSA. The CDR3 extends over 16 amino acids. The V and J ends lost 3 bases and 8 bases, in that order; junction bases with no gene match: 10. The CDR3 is CASSFSSGIFVGELFF. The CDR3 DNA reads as TGTGCCAGCAGCTTCTCTAGCGGGATCTTTGTTGGGGAGCTGTTTTTT.

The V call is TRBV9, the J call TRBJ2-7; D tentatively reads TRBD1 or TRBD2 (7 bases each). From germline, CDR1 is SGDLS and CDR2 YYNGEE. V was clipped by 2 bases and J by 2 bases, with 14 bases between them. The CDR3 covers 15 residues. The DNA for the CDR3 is TGTGCCAGCAGCGTTGGGGGGGACAGAACCTACGAGCAGTACTTC. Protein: CASSVGGDRTYEQYF. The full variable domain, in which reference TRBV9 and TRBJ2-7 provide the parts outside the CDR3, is DSGVTQTPKHLITATGQRVTLRCSPRSGDLSVYWYQQSLDQGLQFLIQYYNGEERAKGNILERFSAQQFPDLHSELNLSSLELGDSALYFCASSVGGDRTYEQYFGPGTRLTVT.